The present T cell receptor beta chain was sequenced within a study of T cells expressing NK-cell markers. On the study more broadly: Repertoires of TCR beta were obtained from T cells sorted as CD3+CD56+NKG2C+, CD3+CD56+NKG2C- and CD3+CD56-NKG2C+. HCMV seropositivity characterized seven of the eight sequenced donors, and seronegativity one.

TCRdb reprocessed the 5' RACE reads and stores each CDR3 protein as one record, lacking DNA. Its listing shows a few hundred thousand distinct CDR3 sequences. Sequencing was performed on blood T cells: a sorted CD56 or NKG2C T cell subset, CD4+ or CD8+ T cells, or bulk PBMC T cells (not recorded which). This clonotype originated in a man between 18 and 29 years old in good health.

The CDR3 here is CASSIYGYQETQYF. The J gene is TRBJ2-5, the V gene TRBV19. From germline, CDR1 is LNHDA and CDR2 SQIVND (reference sequence). The CDR3 runs to 14 residues.